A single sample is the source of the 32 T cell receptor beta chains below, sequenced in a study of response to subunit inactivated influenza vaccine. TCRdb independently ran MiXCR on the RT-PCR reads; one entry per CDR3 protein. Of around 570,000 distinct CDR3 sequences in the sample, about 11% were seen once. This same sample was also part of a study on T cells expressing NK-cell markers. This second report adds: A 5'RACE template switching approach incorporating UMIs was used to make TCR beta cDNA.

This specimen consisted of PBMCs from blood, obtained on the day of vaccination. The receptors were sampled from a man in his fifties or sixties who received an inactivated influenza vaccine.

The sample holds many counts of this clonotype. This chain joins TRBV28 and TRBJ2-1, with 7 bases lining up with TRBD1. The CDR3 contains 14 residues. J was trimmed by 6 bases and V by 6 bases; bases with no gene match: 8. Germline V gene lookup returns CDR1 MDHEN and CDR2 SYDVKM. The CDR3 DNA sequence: TGTGCCAGCAGCAGACAGGGTATGAGCAATGAGCAGTTCTTC. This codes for CASSRQGMSNEQFF. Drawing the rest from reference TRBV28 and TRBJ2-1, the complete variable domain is DVKVTQSSRYLVKRTGEKVFLECVQDMDHENMFWYRQDPGLGLRLIYFSYDVKMKEKGDIPEGYSVSREKKERFSLILESASTNQTSMYLCASSRQGMSNEQFFGPGTRLTVL.

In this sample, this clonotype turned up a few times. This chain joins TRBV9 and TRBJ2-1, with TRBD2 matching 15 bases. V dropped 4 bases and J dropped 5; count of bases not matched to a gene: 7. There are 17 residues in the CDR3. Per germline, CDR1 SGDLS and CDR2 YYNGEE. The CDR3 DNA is TGTGCCAGCAGCCCTAGGACTAGCGGGGGGGTGGACAATGAGCAGTTCTTC. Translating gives CASSPRTSGGVDNEQFF. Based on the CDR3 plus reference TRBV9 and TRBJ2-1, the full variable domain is DSGVTQTPKHLITATGQRVTLRCSPRSGDLSVYWYQQSLDQGLQFLIQYYNGEERAKGNILERFSAQQFPDLHSELNLSSLELGDSALYFCASSPRTSGGVDNEQFFGPGTRLTVL.

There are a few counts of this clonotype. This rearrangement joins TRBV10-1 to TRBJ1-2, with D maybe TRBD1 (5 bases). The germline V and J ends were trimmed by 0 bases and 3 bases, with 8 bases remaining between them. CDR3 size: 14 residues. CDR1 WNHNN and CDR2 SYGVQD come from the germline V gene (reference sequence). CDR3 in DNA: TGCGCCAGCAGTGAGTCAAGCAGGGACTATGGCTACACCTTC. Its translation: CASSESSRDYGYTF.

In nucleotides, the CDR3 is TGTGCCAGCAGTTTTTGGGATCGGGCGAACACTGAAGCTTTCTTT. Protein product: CASSFWDRANTEAFF. This chain links TRBV28 with TRBJ1-1; unclear D gene. CDR3 size: 15 residues. V lost 3 bases, J lost 1 base, and 12 bases lay in between. The germline CDR1 and CDR2 sequences are MDHEN and SYDVKM.

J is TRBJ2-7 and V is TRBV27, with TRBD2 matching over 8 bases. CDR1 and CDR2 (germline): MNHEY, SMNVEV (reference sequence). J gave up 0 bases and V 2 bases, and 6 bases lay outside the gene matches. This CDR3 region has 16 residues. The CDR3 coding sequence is TGTGCCAGCAGTTTACCACCCCGGGGGGGCTCCTACGAGCAGTACTTC. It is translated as CASSLPPRGGSYEQYF.

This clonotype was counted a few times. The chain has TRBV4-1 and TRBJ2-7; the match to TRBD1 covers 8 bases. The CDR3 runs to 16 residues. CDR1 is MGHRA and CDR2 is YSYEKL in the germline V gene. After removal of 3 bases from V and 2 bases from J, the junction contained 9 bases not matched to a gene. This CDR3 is CASSHRTDRAAYEQYF. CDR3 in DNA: TGCGCCAGCAGCCACAGGACGGACAGGGCCGCCTACGAGCAGTACTTC.

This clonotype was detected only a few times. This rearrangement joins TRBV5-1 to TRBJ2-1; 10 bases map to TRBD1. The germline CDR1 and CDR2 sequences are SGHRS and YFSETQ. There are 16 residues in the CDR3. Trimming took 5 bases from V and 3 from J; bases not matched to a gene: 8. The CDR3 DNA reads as TGCGCCAGCAGGTTCGGGACAGGGGTAGACTACAATGAGCAGTTCTTC. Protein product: CASRFGTGVDYNEQFF.

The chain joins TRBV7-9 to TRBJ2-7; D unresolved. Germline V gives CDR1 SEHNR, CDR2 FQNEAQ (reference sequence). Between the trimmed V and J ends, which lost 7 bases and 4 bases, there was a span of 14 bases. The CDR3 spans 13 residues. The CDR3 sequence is CASTLDPSYEQYF. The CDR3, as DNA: TGTGCCAGCACCCTAGACCCCTCTTACGAGCAGTACTTC. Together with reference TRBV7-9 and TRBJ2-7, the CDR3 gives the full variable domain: DTGVSQNPRHKITKRGQNVTFRCDPISEHNRLYWYRQTLGQGPEFLTYFQNEAQLEKSRLLSDRFSAERPKGSFSTLEIQRTEQGDSAMYLCASTLDPSYEQYFGPGTRLTVT.

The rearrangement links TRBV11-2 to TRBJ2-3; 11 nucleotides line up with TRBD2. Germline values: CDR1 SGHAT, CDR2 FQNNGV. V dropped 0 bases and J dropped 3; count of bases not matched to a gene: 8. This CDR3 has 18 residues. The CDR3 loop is CASSLDLLAGGGTDTQYF. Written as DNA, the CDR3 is TGTGCCAGCAGCTTAGATCTTCTAGCGGGGGGTGGGACAGATACGCAGTATTTT.

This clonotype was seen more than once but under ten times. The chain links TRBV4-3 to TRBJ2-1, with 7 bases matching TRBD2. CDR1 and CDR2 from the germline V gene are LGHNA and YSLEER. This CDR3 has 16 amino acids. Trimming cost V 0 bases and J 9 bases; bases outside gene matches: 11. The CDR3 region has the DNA TGCGCCAGCAGCCAAGAGTTATGGGCGGGAGCGGGTGAGCAGTTCTTC. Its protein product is CASSQELWAGAGEQFF.

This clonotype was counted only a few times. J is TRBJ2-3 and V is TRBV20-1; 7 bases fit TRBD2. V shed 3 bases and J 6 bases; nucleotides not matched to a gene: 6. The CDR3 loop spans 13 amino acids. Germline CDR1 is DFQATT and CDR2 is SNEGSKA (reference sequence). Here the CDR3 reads CSASLREWDTQYF. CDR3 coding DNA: TGCAGTGCTAGTTTGCGGGAGTGGGATACGCAGTATTTT.

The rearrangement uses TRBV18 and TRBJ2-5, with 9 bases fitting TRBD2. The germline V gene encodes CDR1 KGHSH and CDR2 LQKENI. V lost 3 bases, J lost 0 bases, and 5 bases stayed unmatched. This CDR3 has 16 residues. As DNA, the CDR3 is TGTGCCAGCTCACCTCTGTTAGCGGGGGACCAAGAGACCCAGTACTTC. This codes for CASSPLLAGDQETQYF.

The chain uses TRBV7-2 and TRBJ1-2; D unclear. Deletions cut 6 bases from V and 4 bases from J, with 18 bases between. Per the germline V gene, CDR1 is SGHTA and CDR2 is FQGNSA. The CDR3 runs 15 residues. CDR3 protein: CASRNPRSRFYGYTF. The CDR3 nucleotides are TGTGCCAGCAGGAACCCCAGGTCCCGGTTCTATGGCTACACCTTC.

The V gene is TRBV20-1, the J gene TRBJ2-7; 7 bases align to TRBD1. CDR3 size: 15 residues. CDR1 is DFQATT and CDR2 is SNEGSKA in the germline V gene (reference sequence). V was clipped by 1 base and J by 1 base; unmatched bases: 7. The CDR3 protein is CSARASDRVSYEQYF. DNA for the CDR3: TGCAGTGCTAGAGCCAGCGACAGGGTATCCTACGAGCAGTACTTC.

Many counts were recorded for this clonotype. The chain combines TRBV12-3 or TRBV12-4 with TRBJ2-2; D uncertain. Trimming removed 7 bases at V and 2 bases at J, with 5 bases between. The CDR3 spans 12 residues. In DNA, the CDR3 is TGTGCCAGCAATCTCAACACCGGGGAGCTGTTTTTT. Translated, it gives CASNLNTGELFF.

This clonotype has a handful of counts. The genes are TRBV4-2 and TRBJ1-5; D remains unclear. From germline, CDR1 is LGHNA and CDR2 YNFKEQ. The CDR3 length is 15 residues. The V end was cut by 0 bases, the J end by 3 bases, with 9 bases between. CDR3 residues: CASSQDVAYNQPQHF. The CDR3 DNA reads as TGTGCCAGCAGCCAAGATGTTGCGTACAATCAGCCCCAGCATTTT.

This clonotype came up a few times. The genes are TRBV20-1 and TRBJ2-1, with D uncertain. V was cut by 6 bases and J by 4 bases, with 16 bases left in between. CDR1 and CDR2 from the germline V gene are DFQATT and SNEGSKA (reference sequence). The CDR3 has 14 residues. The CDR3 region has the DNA TGCAGTGCCCCCGCTCAAACCCGTTACAATGAGCAGTTCTTC. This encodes CSAPAQTRYNEQFF.

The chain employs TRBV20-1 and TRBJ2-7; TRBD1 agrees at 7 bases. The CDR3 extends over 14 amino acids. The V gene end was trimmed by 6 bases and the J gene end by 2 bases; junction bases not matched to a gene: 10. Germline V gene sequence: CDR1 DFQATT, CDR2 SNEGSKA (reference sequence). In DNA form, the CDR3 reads TGCAGTGCCAGGCCCCCGGGACAGCCCTACGAGCAGTACTTC. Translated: CSARPPGQPYEQYF.

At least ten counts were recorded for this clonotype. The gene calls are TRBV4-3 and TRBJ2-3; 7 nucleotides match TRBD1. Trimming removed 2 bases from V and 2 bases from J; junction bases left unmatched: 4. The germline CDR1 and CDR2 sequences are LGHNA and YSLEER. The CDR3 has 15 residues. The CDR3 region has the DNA TGCGCCAGCAGCCAATGGACAGGATTCACAGATACGCAGTATTTT. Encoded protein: CASSQWTGFTDTQYF.

CDR3: CSVEDPGGGYEQYF. The CDR3 DNA reads TGCAGCGTTGAAGATCCAGGGGGCGGATACGAGCAGTACTTC. This chain uses TRBV29-1 with TRBJ2-7; 8 bases are shared with TRBD1. This CDR3 comprises 14 residues. The trim removed 0 bases at V and 4 bases at J, leaving 5 bases unmatched. Germline CDR1 is SQVTM and CDR2 is ANQGSEA.

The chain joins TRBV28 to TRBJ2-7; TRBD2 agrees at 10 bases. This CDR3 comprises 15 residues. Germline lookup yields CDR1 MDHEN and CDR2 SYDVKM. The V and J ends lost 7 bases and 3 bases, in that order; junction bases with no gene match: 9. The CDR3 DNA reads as TGTGCCAGCACCGATAGCGGGAGGACGAGCTACGAGCAGTACTTC. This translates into CASTDSGRTSYEQYF. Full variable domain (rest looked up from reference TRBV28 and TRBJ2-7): DVKVTQSSRYLVKRTGEKVFLECVQDMDHENMFWYRQDPGLGLRLIYFSYDVKMKEKGDIPEGYSVSREKKERFSLILESASTNQTSMYLCASTDSGRTSYEQYFGPGTRLTVT.

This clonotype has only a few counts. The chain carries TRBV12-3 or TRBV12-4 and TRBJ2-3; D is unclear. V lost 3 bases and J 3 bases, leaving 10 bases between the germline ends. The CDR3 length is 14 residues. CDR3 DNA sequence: TGTGCCAGCAGTTTCGTAGCAGTAACAGATACGCAGTATTTT. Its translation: CASSFVAVTDTQYF.

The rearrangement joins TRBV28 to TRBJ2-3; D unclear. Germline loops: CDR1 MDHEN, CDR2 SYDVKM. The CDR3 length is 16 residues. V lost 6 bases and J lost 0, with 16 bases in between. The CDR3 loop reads CASSPLKLSSTDTQYF. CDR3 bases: TGTGCCAGCAGCCCCCTAAAGCTATCTAGCACAGATACGCAGTATTTT.

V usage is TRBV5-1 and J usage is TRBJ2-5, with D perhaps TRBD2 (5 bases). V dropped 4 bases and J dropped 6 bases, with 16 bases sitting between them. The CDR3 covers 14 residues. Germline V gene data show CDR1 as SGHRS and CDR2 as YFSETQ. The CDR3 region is CASSPRVGDQTQYF. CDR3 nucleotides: TGCGCCAGCAGCCCGAGGGTGGGAGATCAGACCCAGTACTTC.

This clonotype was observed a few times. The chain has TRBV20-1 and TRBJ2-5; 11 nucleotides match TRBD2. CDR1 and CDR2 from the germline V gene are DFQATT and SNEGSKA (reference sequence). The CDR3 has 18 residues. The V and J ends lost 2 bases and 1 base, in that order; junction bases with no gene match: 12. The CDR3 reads CSARITSGGTKGQETQYF. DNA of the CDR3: TGCAGTGCTAGAATCACTAGCGGGGGAACCAAGGGCCAAGAGACCCAGTACTTC.

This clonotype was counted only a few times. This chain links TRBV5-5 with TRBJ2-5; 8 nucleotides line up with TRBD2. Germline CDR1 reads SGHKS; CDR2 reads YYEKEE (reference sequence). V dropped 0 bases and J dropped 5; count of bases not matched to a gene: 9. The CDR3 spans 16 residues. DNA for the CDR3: TGTGCCAGCAGCTTGGGTACGGGGGGGCCCCGGGAGACCCAGTACTTC. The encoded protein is CASSLGTGGPRETQYF.

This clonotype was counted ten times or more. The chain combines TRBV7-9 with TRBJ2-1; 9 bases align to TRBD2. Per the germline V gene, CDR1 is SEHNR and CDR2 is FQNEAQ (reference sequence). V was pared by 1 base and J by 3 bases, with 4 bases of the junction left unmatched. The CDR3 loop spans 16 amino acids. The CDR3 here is CASSLERLAVYNEQFF. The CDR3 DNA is TGTGCCAGCAGCTTAGAGAGACTAGCGGTCTACAATGAGCAGTTCTTC.

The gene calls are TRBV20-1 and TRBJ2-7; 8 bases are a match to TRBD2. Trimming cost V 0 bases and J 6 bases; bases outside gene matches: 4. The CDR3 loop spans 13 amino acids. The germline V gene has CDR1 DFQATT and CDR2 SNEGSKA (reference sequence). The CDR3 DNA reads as TGCAGTGCTAGAGATCCAGCGGGAGTCGAGCAGTACTTC. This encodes CSARDPAGVEQYF.

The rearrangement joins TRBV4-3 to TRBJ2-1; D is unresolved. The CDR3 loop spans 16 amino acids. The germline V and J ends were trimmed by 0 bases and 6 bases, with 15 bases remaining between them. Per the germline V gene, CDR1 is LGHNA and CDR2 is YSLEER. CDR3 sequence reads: CASSQDLWTVINEQFF. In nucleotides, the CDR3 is TGCGCCAGCAGCCAAGATCTGTGGACCGTGATCAATGAGCAGTTCTTC.

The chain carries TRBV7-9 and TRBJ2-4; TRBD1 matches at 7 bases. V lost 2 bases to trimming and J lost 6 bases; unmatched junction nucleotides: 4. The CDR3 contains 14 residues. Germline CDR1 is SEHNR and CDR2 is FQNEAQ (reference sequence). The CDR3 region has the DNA TGTGCCAGCAGCTTAAATGGGGACAGAAACATTCAGTACTTC. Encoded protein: CASSLNGDRNIQYF.

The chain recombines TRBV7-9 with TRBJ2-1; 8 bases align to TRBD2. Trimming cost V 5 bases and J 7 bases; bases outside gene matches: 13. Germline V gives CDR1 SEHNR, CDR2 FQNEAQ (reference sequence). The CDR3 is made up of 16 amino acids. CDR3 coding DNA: TGTGCCAGCAGCCTAAAGCCCGGGACTAGAGATAATGAGCAGTTCTTC. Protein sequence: CASSLKPGTRDNEQFF. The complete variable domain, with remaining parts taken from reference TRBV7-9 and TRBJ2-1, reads DTGVSQNPRHKITKRGQNVTFRCDPISEHNRLYWYRQTLGQGPEFLTYFQNEAQLEKSRLLSDRFSAERPKGSFSTLEIQRTEQGDSAMYLCASSLKPGTRDNEQFFGPGTRLTVL.

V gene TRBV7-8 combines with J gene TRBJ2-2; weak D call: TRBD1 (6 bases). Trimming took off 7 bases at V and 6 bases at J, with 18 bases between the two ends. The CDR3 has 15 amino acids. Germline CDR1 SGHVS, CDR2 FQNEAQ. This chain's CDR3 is CASKLLGGPPGELFF. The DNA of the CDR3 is TGTGCCAGCAAATTACTAGGGGGTCCCCCCGGGGAGCTGTTTTTT.